This TCR beta chain was sequenced in a study of identical twins. J gave up 5 bases and V 7 bases, and 7 bases lay outside the gene matches. Germline assignment: CDR1 SGHRS and CDR2 YFSETQ. The CDR3 totals 15 residues. TCRdb reprocessed the 5' RACE reads with MiXCR, giving one entry per CDR3 protein. The sample has 700,000 to 950,000 distinct CDR3 sequences, 9% to 15% seen once. The same data also went into a second study, on yellow fever vaccine responses in identical twins.

This clonotype originated in a woman aged 18-29 years in good health. The chain couples TRBV5-1 to TRBJ2-1; 12 bases match TRBD1. Material for sequencing was PBMCs. The CDR3 region has the DNA TGCGCCAGCTTCGGGACAGGGGGCGGCCACAATGAGCAGTTCTTC. It encodes CASFGTGGGHNEQFF.